This note documents a single T cell receptor (beta chain) sequence. MiXCR, applied by TCRdb to the PCR reads, yields one record per CDR3 protein. The sample has some 22,000 distinct CDR3 sequences, 35% to 45% seen once. This sample stems from a study of tumor-infiltrating lymphocytes in oesophageal squamous cell carcinoma. The CDR3 sequence is 13 residues long. CDR1 is SGHTA and CDR2 is FQGNSA in the germline V gene. The chain links TRBV7-2 to TRBJ2-4; D uncertain. The end of the DNA fits TRBJ2-1 better, so the J call may be wrong. This receptor was taken from a male donor with esophageal squamous cell carcinoma. The specimen sequenced was esophageal tumor tissue. CDR3 nucleotides: TGTGCCAGCAGCTTGGTGACAATAGCCGAGCAGTTCTTC. It codes for CASSLVTIAEQFF.